This TCR beta chain was profiled in a study of T cell changes during pregnancy in multiple sclerosis. Between the trimmed V and J ends, which lost 8 bases and 1 base, there was a span of 15 bases. The germline CDR1 and CDR2 sequences are LNHDA and SQIVND (reference sequence). The CDR3 extends over 14 amino acids. Repertoires were generated with immunoSEQ multiplex PCR, while TCRdb's copy carries only in-frame clones and drops some. Of tens of thousands of clones in the sample, about 87% were seen once. Material: CD4+ T cells from peripheral blood mononuclear cells, obtained in the second trimester of pregnancy. The receptor was isolated from a female donor with multiple sclerosis, enrolled in a pregnancy study. V usage is TRBV19 and J usage is TRBJ2-7; possible D gene TRBD2, 6 bases. This CDR3 is CASSRIADSYEQYF. In DNA, the CDR3 is TGTGCCAGTTCGAGGATAGCGGATTCCTACGAGCAGTACTTC.